These 23 T cell receptor beta chains originate from one sample sequenced in a study of blood T cells in healthy people across ages (dated by TCRdb to the mid-2010s). Library preparation was by 5' RACE. The instrument given in TCRdb is Illumina HiSeq 2500. A second 7 to 11 cycle PCR used a sample-barcoded 5' primer and a J-beta primer mix. TCRdb's own reprocessing of the public reads used fastp at Q25 and MiXCR and kept productive beta chains. Each CDR3 protein appears once, grouped with its most common genes and DNA. This sample gives 730,000 or so distinct CDR3 sequences in total; roughly 41% of them show up just once. The ten largest account for 20% to 25% of the sample. Sequenced: blood. The receptors were sampled from a woman aged 60-75 years in good health.

As to this clonotype: A much larger clonotype is one base distant, so this may be a read error. The chain recombines TRBV20-1 with TRBJ2-5; TRBD2 aligns across 9 bases. Looked up from germline, CDR1 is DFQATT and CDR2 is SNEGSKA (reference sequence). This CDR3 is 18 amino acids long. The V gene end was trimmed by 1 base and the J gene end by 13 bases; junction bases not matched to a gene: 25. CDR3 protein: CSARGDLGAGGGWNIRYF. CDR3 DNA sequence: TGCAGTGCTAGAGGGGACCTAGGAGCGGGAGGTGGATGGAACATTCGGTACTTC.

This clonotype came up a few times. This sequence joins TRBV13 and TRBJ1-6; maybe TRBD1 (5 bases). Per the germline V gene, CDR1 is PRHDT and CDR2 is FYEKMQ (reference sequence). V was clipped by 3 bases and J by 9 bases, with 12 bases between them. The CDR3 consists of 14 residues. The CDR3 protein is CASSFRPQGSPLHF. CDR3 nucleotide sequence: TGTGCCAGCAGCTTCCGACCTCAGGGTTCACCCCTCCACTTT.

This clonotype was observed a handful of times. The chain couples TRBV6-2 or TRBV6-3 to TRBJ2-1, with a possible D match to TRBD2 (6 bases). CDR1 MNHEY and CDR2 SVGEGT come from the germline V gene. This CDR3 is 11 amino acids long. The ends were cut back, 4 bases at V and 13 bases at J, with 11 bases in the middle. The DNA of the CDR3 is TGTGCCAGCAGTTCCGGGACTTTCCAGTTCTTC. This translates into CASSSGTFQFF.

V gene TRBV2 combines with J gene TRBJ2-2; the match to TRBD2 covers 8 bases. Germline assignment: CDR1 SNHLY and CDR2 FYNNEI. The trim removed 6 bases at V and 1 base at J, leaving 7 bases unmatched. The CDR3 runs 16 residues. The CDR3 DNA sequence: TGTGCCAGCAGCGAGGAAAGCGGGAGGAACACCGGGGAGCTGTTTTTT. Its translation: CASSEESGRNTGELFF.

V gene TRBV18 combines with J gene TRBJ2-7, with TRBD1 matching over 9 bases. The junction had 8 bases not matched to a gene; V was cut back by 3 bases and J by 2 bases. Germline CDR1 and CDR2: KGHSH and LQKENI. The CDR3 covers 16 residues. CDR3 sequence (DNA): TGTGCCAGCTCACCCCCTGGGACAGGGATTACCTACGAGCAGTACTTC. This sequence encodes CASSPPGTGITYEQYF.

The chain links TRBV7-9 to TRBJ1-1; D call uncertain. V lost 1 base, J lost 5 bases, and 11 bases lay in between. This CDR3 spans 14 amino acids. Germline V gene data show CDR1 as SEHNR and CDR2 as FQNEAQ (reference sequence). For the CDR3, the DNA is TGTGCCAGCAGCTTAGGTACGGACGTAACTGAAGCTTTCTTT. The encoded protein is CASSLGTDVTEAFF.

About this clonotype itself: A clone one base away is much larger, so this may be a read error. The chain carries TRBV7-3 and TRBJ2-7; D is undetermined. Germline-derived CDR1 and CDR2 are SGHTA and FQGTGA. The CDR3 has 13 amino acids. Between the trimmed V and J ends, which lost 0 bases and 7 bases, there was a span of 10 bases. The CDR3 DNA reads as TGTGCCAGCAGCTTAACGGGGTACAATGAGCAGTACTTC. The encoded protein is CASSLTGYNEQYF.

This clonotype was observed at least ten times. V is TRBV7-2 and J is TRBJ2-5; 7 bases fit TRBD1. The DNA end lines up better with TRBJ2-7; the J call may be wrong. Germline V gene data show CDR1 as SGHTA and CDR2 as FQGNSA. This CDR3 is built from 14 residues. The CDR3 DNA follows: TGTGCCAGCAGCTCGGGACAGATACTAGTCGAGCAGTACTTC. This encodes CASSSGQILVEQYF.

This CDR3 is CASSSGTGGADTQYF. CDR3 DNA: TGCGCCAGCAGTTCCGGGACAGGGGGCGCAGATACGCAGTATTTT. The chain links TRBV5-1 to TRBJ2-3; TRBD1 agrees at 12 bases. CDR1 is SGHRS, CDR2 YFSETQ, per germline. The CDR3 is made up of 15 amino acids. Germline trimming cut 5 bases from V and 4 bases from J; bases unmatched to any gene: 5.

V is TRBV20-1 and J is TRBJ1-5, with TRBD1 identical over 7 bases. Germline values: CDR1 DFQATT, CDR2 SNEGSKA (reference sequence). The CDR3 loop spans 15 amino acids. With 6 bases clipped from V and 4 bases from J, the junction kept 12 bases outside the gene matches. CDR3 sequence (DNA): TGCAGTGCCCCGGATCGGAGGGGGCAGAATCAGCCCCAGCATTTT. Translation: CSAPDRRGQNQPQHF.

The chain joins TRBV29-1 to TRBJ1-1, with D possibly TRBD1 on 5 matching bases. This CDR3 has 13 amino acids. CDR1 and CDR2 from the germline V gene are SQVTM and ANQGSEA. The V end was cut by 4 bases, the J end by 1 base, with 10 bases between. CDR3 in amino acids: CSVVGQTNTEAFF. The CDR3 coding sequence is TGCAGCGTTGTAGGACAAACGAACACTGAAGCTTTCTTT.

CDR3 sequence (DNA): TGTGCCAGCAGCACCCAGGGGGTTCAGCCCCAGCATTTT. Encoded protein: CASSTQGVQPQHF. V usage is TRBV3-1 and J usage is TRBJ1-5; 7 nucleotides match TRBD1. This CDR3 region has 13 residues. Germline CDR1 LGHDT, CDR2 YNNKEL (reference sequence). V was clipped by 5 bases and J by 6 bases; unmatched bases: 4.

This chain links TRBV7-6 with TRBJ2-3; D unclear. Per the germline V gene, CDR1 is SGHVS and CDR2 is FNYEAQ. The CDR3 has 15 residues. V shed 5 bases and J shed 1 base, with 13 bases lying between them. CDR3 region: CASSPWGDGTDTQYF. In DNA form, the CDR3 reads TGTGCCAGCAGCCCCTGGGGTGATGGCACAGATACGCAGTATTTT.

Only a few counts were recorded for this clonotype. The rearrangement uses TRBV7-6 and TRBJ2-7, with 7 bases matching TRBD1. J gave up 12 bases and V 6 bases, and 11 bases lay outside the gene matches. Germline CDR1 and CDR2: SGHVS and FNYEAQ. This CDR3 has 12 amino acids. The CDR3 DNA sequence: TGTGCCAGCAGATCTGGACAGGCCCCGGCGTACTTC. It specifies CASRSGQAPAYF.

The chain employs TRBV6-5 and TRBJ1-3; D ambiguous. Germline lookup yields CDR1 MNHEY and CDR2 SVGAGI. The CDR3 is made up of 12 amino acids. V was shortened by 10 bases and J by 1 base, with 8 bases between the two germline ends. The CDR3 nucleotides read TGTGCCACTAAGGGTTCTGGAAACACCATATATTTT. Its translation is CATKGSGNTIYF.

As DNA, the CDR3 is TGTGCCAGCAGCGGAGATACAGGGGAGAACACCGGGGAGCTGTTTTTT. Translated: CASSGDTGENTGELFF. The chain uses TRBV13 and TRBJ2-2, with 7 bases matching TRBD1. The CDR3 sequence is 16 residues long. From germline, CDR1 is PRHDT and CDR2 FYEKMQ (reference sequence). Germline trimming cut 5 bases from V and 1 base from J; bases unmatched to any gene: 7.

The chain has TRBV10-3 and TRBJ2-7; D possibly corresponds to TRBD1 (6 bases). V lost 0 bases and J lost 2, with 20 bases in between. CDR3 length: 18 residues. Per germline, CDR1 ENHRY and CDR2 SYGVKD. The CDR3, as DNA: TGTGCCATCAGTGAGTCGGGGCTCGCGCAGGGGTCAACCTACGAGCAGTACTTC. Translation: CAISESGLAQGSTYEQYF.

This chain connects TRBV28 to TRBJ2-7; perhaps TRBD1 as D (5 bases). The CDR3 covers 13 residues. Germline loops: CDR1 MDHEN, CDR2 SYDVKM. The V gene lost 6 bases and the J gene lost 9 bases, with 18 bases spanning the gap. The CDR3 reads CASRATIQGGQYF. The CDR3 DNA reads TGTGCCAGCAGGGCCACTATCCAGGGCGGGCAGTACTTC.

This clonotype was counted many times. The chain recombines TRBV29-1 with TRBJ1-2; 8 nucleotides line up with TRBD1. The germline CDR1 and CDR2 sequences are SQVTM and ANQGSEA. CDR3 length equals 12 residues. The ends lost 4 bases at V and 10 bases at J; junction bases unmatched: 8. This CDR3 reads CSVVGQGSVYTF. The CDR3 coding sequence is TGCAGCGTTGTCGGACAGGGATCAGTCTACACCTTC.

This sequence joins TRBV6-1 and TRBJ2-7, with 12 bases that match TRBD2. Germline trimming cut 6 bases from V and 0 bases from J; bases unmatched to any gene: 9. The CDR3 is made up of 17 amino acids. In germline, CDR1 is MNHNS, CDR2 SASEGT. CDR3 sequence reads: CASSPLAGGTTSYEQYF. DNA of the CDR3: TGTGCCAGCAGCCCACTAGCGGGGGGCACTACCTCCTACGAGCAGTACTTC.

The V call is TRBV12-3 or TRBV12-4, the J call TRBJ1-4, with TRBD1 matching over 8 bases. V shed 7 bases and J 5 bases; nucleotides not matched to a gene: 6. The CDR3 runs to 14 residues. CDR3 protein: CASTRDRRNEKLFF. CDR3 sequence (DNA): TGTGCCAGCACCCGGGACAGGAGAAATGAAAAACTGTTTTTT.

The chain employs TRBV4-3 and TRBJ2-1; no clear D gene. V shed 0 bases and J shed 6 bases, with 9 bases lying between them. CDR1 and CDR2 from the germline V gene are LGHNA and YSLEER. The CDR3 covers 14 residues. CDR3 loop: CASSQDRNFNEQFF. In DNA form, the CDR3 reads TGCGCCAGCAGCCAAGATAGAAACTTCAATGAGCAGTTCTTC.

This rearrangement joins TRBV6-5 to TRBJ2-1; tentatively, D is TRBD2 (6 bases). The V end lost 8 bases, the J end lost 10 bases, and 24 bases lay between the germline ends. Germline V gene data show CDR1 as MNHEY and CDR2 as SVGAGI. This CDR3 is built from 15 residues. The CDR3 DNA reads as TGTGCCAGCGCCACGGAGGGACTCCCCGCTGGCGAGCAGTTCTTC. Translated: CASATEGLPAGEQFF.